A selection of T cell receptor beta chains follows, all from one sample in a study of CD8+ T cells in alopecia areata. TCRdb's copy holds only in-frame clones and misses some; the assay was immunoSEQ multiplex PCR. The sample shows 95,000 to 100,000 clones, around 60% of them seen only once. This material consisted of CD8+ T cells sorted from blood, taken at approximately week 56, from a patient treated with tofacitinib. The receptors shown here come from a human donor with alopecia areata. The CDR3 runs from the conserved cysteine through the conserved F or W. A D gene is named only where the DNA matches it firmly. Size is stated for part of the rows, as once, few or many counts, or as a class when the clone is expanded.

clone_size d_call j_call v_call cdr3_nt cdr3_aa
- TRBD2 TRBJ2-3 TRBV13 TGTGCCAGCAGCTCAATCGGGGATCGGACTAGGTACACAGATACGCAGTATTTT CASSSIGDRTRYTDTQYF
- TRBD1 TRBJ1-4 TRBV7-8 TGTGCCAGCAGCTTAGTCGACAGGGCTTGGAATGAAAAACTGTTTTTT CASSLVDRAWNEKLFF
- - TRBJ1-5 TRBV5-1 TGCGCCAGCAGCCGCTATAGCAATCAGCCCCAGCATTTT CASSRYSNQPQHF
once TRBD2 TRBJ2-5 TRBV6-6 TGTGCCAGCGGAGCTAGCGGGGGGGCAAGAGAGACCCAGTACTTC CASGASGGARETQYF
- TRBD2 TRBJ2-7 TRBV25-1 TGTGCCAGCAGTGAATACGGGGGGTCCTACGAGCAGTACTTC CASSEYGGSYEQYF
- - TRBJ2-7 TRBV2 TGTGCCAGCAAAGGGTCCGTCTACGAGCAGTACTTC CASKGSVYEQYF
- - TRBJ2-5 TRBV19 TGTGCCAGTAGAAACAGTTGGAGTAATTTGGAGACCCAGTACTTC CASRNSWSNLETQYF
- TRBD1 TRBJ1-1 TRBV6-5 TGTGCCAGCAGCTCAACAGGGGGCAAAGCTTTCTTT CASSSTGGKAFF
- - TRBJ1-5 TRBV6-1 TGTGCCAGCAGGCAGAATCAGCCCCAGCATTTT CASRQNQPQHF
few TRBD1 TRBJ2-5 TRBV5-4 TGTGCCAGCAGCAAAGACCGGGACAGGGAAGAGACCCAGTACTTC CASSKDRDREETQYF
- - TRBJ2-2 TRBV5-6 TGTGCCAGCAGCTTCGGGACCGGGGAGCTGTTTTTT CASSFGTGELFF
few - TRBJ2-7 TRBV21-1 TGTGCCAGCAGCAAGGGGAAGGGGGACGAGCAGTACTTC CASSKGKGDEQYF
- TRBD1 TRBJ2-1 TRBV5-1 TGCGCCAGCAGCTTGGCCGTCCCGGGACAGGGGGGTGGGTCCTACAATGAGCAGTTCTTC CASSLAVPGQGGGSYNEQFF
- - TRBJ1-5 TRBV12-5 TGTGCTAGTGGTCCAGGGGGCAATCAGCCCCAGCATTTT CASGPGGNQPQHF
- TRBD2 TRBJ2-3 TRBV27 TGTGCCAGCAGTGACCGGGGACTAGCGGACCCCACAGATACGCAGTATTTT CASSDRGLADPTDTQYF
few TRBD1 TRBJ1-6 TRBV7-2 TGTGCCAGCAGCCTATGGGGGACAGGGAATAATTCACCCCTCCACTTT CASSLWGTGNNSPLHF
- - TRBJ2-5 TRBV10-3 TGTGCCATCAGTGACGGCCCCACCAATCAAGAGACCCAGTACTTC CAISDGPTNQETQYF
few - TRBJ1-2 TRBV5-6 TGTGCCAGCAGCTTCGGCTCAGAGCGAGCTAACTATGGCTACACCTTC CASSFGSERANYGYTF
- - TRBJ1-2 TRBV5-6 TGTGCCAGCACCCCAACTGGGCCCGATGGCTACACCTTC CASTPTGPDGYTF
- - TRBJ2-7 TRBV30 TGTGCCTGGAGTTTTTTGGGTCTCTGGGACGAGCAGTACTTC CAWSFLGLWDEQYF
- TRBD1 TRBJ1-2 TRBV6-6 TGTGCCAGCAGTCCGGGACAGGGGGCTCGGGACTATGGCTACACCTTC CASSPGQGARDYGYTF
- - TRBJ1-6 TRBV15 TGTGCCACCAGTAACGTTGGGAATTCACCCCTCCACTTT CATSNVGNSPLHF
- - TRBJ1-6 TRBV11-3 TGTGCCAGCAGCCCTAAGACGGATAATTCACCCCTCCACTTT CASSPKTDNSPLHF
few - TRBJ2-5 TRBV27 TGTGCCAGCAGTCAAGCCACAGGGTTTTGGGAGACCCAGTACTTC CASSQATGFWETQYF
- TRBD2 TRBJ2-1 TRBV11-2 TGTGCCAGCAGCTCCAGACTAGCGGGGGCCTACAATGAGCAGTTCTTC CASSSRLAGAYNEQFF
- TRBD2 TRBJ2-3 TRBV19 TGTGCCAGTAGAGCGGGGACCCCAACAGATACGCAGTATTTT CASRAGTPTDTQYF
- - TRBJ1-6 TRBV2 TGTGCCAGCAGTGATGGGAGGGTTTCTTCACCCCTCCACTTT CASSDGRVSSPLHF
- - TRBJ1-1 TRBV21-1 TGTGCCAGCAGCAAAAGAGGGAGCAGGGGGTGGGAAAACACTGAAGCTTTCTTT CASSKRGSRGWENTEAFF
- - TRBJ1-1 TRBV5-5 TGTGCCAGCACCACGACAGATATTAACACTGAAGCTTTCTTT CASTTTDINTEAFF
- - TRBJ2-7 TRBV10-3 TGTGCCATCAGTCCCATCGAACAGGGAGACTACGAGCAGTACTTC CAISPIEQGDYEQYF
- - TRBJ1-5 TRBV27 TGTGCCAGCGGAAATCAGCCCCAGCATTTT CASGNQPQHF
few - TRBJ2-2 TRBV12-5 TGTGCTAGTGGTGACACCGGGGAGCTGTTTTTT CASGDTGELFF
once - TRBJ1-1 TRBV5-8 TGTGCCAGCAGCCCGGATGGCAGGGGTCCCGAAGCTTTCTTT CASSPDGRGPEAFF
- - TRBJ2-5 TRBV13 TGTGCCAGCAGCTTAAGGGGGGCCGATCAGTCAGAGACCCAGTACTTC CASSLRGADQSETQYF
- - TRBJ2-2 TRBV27 TGTGCCAGCAGTTTTTCGCGTGTGAACACCGGGGAGCTGTTTTTT CASSFSRVNTGELFF
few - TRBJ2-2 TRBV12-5 TGTGCTAGTGGCCATCCCAGGGGCGTGAACACCGGGGAGCTGTTTTTT CASGHPRGVNTGELFF
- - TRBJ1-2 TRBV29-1 TGCAGCGTCAAAGAGATTGGGCGCTATGGCTACACCTTC CSVKEIGRYGYTF
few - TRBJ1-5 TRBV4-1 TGCGCCAGCAGCCAAGATGCCCAGTGGGCAACTAGCAATCAGCCCCAGCATTTT CASSQDAQWATSNQPQHF
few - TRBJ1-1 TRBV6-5 TGTGCCAGCAGTGTGGGGGGAAGGATGAACACTGAAGCTTTCTTT CASSVGGRMNTEAFF
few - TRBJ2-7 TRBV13 TGTGCCAGCAGCTTAAATTACGAGCAGTACTTC CASSLNYEQYF
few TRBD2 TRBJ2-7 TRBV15 TGTGCCACCAGCAGAGAAGGGACTAGCTACGAGCAGTACTTC CATSREGTSYEQYF
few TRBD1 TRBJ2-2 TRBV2 TGTGCCCTAAGGGACAGTTACACCGGGGAGCTGTTTTTT CALRDSYTGELFF
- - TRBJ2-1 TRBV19 TGTGCCAGTACCCACTCAGGGTCAGGCAATGAGCAGTTCTTC CASTHSGSGNEQFF
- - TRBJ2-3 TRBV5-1 TGTGCCAGCAGCTACGGCCCAGGAGATACGCAGTATTTT CASSYGPGDTQYF
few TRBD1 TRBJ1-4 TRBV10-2 TGCGCCAGCAGACCCGACAGGGGTGGCGAAAAACTGTTTTTT CASRPDRGGEKLFF
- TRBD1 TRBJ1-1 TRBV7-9 TGTGCCAGCAGCCCCGGACAGGGAACCACTGAAGCTTTCTTT CASSPGQGTTEAFF
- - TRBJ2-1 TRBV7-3 TGTGCCAGCAGCTTACAGGGGGAGGAAGGTGAGCAGTTCTTC CASSLQGEEGEQFF
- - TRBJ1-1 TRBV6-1 TGTGCCAGCAGACACAGGGAGAACACTGAAGCTTTCTTT CASRHRENTEAFF
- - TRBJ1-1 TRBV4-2 TGTGCCAGCAGCCAAGGAGTCAGGGACCTCAGCACTGAAGCTTTCTTT CASSQGVRDLSTEAFF